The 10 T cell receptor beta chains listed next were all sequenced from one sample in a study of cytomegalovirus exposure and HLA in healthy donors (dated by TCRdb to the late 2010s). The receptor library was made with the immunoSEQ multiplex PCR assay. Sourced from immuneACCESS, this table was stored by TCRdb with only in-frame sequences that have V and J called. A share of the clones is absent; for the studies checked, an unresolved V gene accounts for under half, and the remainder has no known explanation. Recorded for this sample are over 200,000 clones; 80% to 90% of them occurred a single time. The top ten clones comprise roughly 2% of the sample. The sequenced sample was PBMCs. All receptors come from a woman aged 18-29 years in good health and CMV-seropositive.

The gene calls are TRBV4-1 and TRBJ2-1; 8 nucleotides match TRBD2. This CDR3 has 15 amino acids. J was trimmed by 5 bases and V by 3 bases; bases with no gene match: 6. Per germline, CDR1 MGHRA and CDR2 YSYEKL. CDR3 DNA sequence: TGCGCCAGCAGCCAGGTACTAGCGGAAAACAATGAGCAGTTCTTC. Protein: CASSQVLAENNEQFF.

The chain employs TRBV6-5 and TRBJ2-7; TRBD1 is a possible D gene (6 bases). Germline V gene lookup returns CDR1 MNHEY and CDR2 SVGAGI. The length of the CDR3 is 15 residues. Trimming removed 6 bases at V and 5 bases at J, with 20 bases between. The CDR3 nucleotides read TGTGCCAGCAGACGACCATCACAGGGTTATAACGAGCAGTACTTC. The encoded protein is CASRRPSQGYNEQYF.

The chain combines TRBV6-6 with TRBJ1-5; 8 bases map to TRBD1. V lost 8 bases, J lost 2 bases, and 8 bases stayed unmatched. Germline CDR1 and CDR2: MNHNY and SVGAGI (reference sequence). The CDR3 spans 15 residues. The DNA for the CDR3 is TGTGCCAGCCGACCCCGGGACAGGCGCAATCAGCCCCAGCATTTT. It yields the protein CASRPRDRRNQPQHF.

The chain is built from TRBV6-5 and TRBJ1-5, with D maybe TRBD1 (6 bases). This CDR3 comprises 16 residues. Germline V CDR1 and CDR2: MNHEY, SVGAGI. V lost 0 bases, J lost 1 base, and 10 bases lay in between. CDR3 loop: CASSYSSDRSNQPQHF. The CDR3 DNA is TGTGCCAGCAGTTACTCCTCGGACAGAAGCAATCAGCCCCAGCATTTT.

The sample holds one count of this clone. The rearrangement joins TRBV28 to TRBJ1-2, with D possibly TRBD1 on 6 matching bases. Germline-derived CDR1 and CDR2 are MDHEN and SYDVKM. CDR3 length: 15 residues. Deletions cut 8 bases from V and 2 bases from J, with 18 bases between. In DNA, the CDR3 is TGTGCCAGCCAGCAGGGGTTGGGGACGAACTATGGCTACACCTTC. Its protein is CASQQGLGTNYGYTF.

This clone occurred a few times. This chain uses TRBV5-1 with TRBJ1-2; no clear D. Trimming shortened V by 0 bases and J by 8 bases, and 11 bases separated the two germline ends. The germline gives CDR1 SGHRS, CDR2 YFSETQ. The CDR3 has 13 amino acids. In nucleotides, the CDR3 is TGCGCCAGCAGCTTGGAGCTCCTAGGCGGCTACACCTTC. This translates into CASSLELLGGYTF.

CDR3 in amino acids: CASSLRQGGVNTEAFF. In DNA, the CDR3 is TGCGCCAGCAGCTTAAGACAGGGGGGGGTGAACACTGAAGCTTTCTTT. The chain uses TRBV5-1 and TRBJ1-1, with TRBD1 matching 9 bases. The CDR3 runs 16 residues. Germline CDR1 is SGHRS and CDR2 is YFSETQ. V was pared by 2 bases and J by 0 bases, with 5 bases of the junction left unmatched.

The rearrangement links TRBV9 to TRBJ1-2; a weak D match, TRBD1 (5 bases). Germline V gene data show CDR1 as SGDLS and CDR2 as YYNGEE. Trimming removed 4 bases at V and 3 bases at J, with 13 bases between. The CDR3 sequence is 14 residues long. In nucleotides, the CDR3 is TGTGCCAGCAGCCCTCTCGGGGGAGACTATGGCTACACCTTC. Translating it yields CASSPLGGDYGYTF.

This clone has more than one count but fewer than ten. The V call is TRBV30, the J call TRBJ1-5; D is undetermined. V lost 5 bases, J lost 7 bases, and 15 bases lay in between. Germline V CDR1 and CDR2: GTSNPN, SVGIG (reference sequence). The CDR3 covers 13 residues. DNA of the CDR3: TGTGCCTGGTCTCACTCTGAGGAGCAGCCCCAGCATTTT. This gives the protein CAWSHSEEQPQHF.

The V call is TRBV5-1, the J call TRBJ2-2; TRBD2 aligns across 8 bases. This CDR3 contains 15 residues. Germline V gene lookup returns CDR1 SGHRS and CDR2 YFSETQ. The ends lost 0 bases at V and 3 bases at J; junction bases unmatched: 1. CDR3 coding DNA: TGCGCCAGCAGCTTGGAAGCGGGGGACACCGGGGAGCTGTTTTTT. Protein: CASSLEAGDTGELFF.